The sequence of this TCR beta chain was determined in a study of metastatic and nonmetastatic thyroid tumors. Study details: The authors compared repertoires across blood and tumor or nodule tissue from malignant and benign thyroid patients.

No treatment of any kind had been given to any patient before thyroid surgery. Per the original data handling: Construction of a distant-metastasis classifier for papillary thyroid cancer relied on CDR3 differences across clinicopathological groups. TCRdb re-clonotyped the PCR reads via MiXCR. V and J calls and clone size were set by TCRdb, not the authors. This table has 28,000 or so clones, roughly 17% appearing once. Trimming removed 6 bases from V and 7 bases from J, with 12 bases in between. This CDR3 is 12 amino acids long. Looked up from germline, CDR1 is SNHLY and CDR2 is FYNNEI. This clone was recorded at least ten times. Its target is unknown. Study-wide results and limits: Malignant thyroid tumors reportedly exceeded benign nodules significantly in TCR beta diversity, with the difference appearing in blood and tumor.

The material sequenced was blood. The V call is TRBV2, the J call TRBJ1-1; D gene uncertain. The source of this sequence is a female donor with papillary thyroid cancer or a benign thyroid nodule (not recorded which). Some clones in this sample may be carry-over from other donors' samples. This CDR3 is CASSPGLIEAFF. Here the CDR3 DNA reads TGTGCCAGCAGCCCCGGACTGATTGAAGCTTTCTTT. Complete variable domain (other parts from reference TRBV2 and TRBJ1-1): EPEVTQTPSHQVTQMGQEVILRCVPISNHLYFYWYRQILGQKVEFLVSFYNNEISEKSEIFDDQFSVERPDGSNFTLKIRSTKLEDSAMYFCASSPGLIEAFFGQGTRLTVV.